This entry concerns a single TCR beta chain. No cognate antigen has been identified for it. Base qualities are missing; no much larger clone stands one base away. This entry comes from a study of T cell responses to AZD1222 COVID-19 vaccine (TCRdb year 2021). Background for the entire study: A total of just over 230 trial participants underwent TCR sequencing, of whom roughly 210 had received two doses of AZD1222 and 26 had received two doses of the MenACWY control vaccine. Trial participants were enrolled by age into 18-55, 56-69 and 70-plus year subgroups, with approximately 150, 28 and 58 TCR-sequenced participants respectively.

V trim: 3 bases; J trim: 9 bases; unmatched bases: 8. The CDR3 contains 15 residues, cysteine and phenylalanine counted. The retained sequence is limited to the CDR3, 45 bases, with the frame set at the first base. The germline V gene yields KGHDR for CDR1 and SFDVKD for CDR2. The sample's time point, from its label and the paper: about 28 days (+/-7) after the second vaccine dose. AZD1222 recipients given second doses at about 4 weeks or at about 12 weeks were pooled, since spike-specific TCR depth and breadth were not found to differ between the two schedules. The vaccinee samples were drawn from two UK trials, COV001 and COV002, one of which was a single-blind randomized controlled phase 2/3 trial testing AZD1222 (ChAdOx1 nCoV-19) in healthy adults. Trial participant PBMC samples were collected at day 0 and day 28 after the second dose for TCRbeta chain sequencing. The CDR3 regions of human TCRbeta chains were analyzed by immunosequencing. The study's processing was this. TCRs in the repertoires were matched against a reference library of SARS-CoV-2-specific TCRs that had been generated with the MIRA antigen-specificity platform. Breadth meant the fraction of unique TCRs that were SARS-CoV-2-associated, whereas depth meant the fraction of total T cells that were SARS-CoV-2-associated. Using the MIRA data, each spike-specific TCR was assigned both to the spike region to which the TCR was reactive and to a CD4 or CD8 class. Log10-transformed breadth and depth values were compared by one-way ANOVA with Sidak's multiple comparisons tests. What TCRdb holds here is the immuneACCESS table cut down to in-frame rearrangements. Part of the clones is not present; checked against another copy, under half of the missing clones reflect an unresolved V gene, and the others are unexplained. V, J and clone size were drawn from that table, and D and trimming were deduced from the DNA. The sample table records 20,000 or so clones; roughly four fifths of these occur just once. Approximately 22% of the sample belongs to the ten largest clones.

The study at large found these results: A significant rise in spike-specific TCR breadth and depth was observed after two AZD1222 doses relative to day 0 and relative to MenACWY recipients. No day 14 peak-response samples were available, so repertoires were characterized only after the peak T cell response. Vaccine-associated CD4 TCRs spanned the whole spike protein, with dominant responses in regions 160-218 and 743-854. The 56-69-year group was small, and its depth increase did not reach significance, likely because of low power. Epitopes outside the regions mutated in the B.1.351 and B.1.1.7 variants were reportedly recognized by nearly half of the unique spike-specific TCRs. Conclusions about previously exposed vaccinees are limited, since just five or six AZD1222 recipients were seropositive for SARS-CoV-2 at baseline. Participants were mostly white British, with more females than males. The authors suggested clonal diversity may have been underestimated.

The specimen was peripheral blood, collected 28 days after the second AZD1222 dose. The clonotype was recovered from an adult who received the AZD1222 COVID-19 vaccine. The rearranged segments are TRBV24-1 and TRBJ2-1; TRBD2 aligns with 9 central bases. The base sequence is TGTGCCACCAGTGATCCCGGGACTAGCAGGGGTGAGCAGTTCTTC. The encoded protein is CATSDPGTSRGEQFF.